A selection of T cell receptor beta chains follows, all from one sample in a study of T cells expressing NK-cell markers. TCRdb re-analyzed the 5' RACE reads; it lists each CDR3 protein once, without DNA. The sample table includes some 190,000 distinct CDR3 sequences. The sequenced sample consisted of blood T cells: a sorted CD56 or NKG2C T cell subset, CD4+ or CD8+ T cells, or bulk PBMC T cells (not recorded which). Receptor source: a man aged 18 to 69 in good health. The CDR3 runs from the conserved cysteine through the conserved F or W. The order of the fields is V gene, CDR3 length, J gene, CDR3 protein.

>TRBV25-1|12|TRBJ1-3
CASGFSGNTIYF
>TRBV21-1|15|TRBJ2-3
CASSQLGARADTQYF
>TRBV24-1|14|TRBJ2-5
CATKGAGTQETQYF
>TRBV20-1|13|TRBJ2-3
CSARAFLSDTQYF
>TRBV27|15|TRBJ2-2
CASSITTLNTGELFF
>TRBV28|18|TRBJ2-1
CASSSARARLTSYNEQFF
>TRBV7-2|15|TRBJ2-1
CASSPSGGAFGEQFF
>TRBV2|11|TRBJ1-1
CASRTGTGVFF
>TRBV6-5|16|TRBJ2-2
CASSSGTSGRDGELFF
>TRBV3-1|16|TRBJ1-1
CASSQEITAVNTEAFF
>TRBV3-1|15|TRBJ2-4
CASSQGQGMINIQYF
>TRBV12-3/TRBV12-4|16|TRBJ2-5
CASSPGGAGNGETQYF
>TRBV27|14|TRBJ2-7
CASSFGQKGYEQYF
>TRBV5-1|16|TRBJ2-5
CASSLVPGQEQETQYF
>TRBV2|14|TRBJ2-7
CASSDPSSGYEQYF
>TRBV19|15|TRBJ1-5
CARRRVRGGNQPQHF
>TRBV5-6|13|TRBJ1-1
CASRQRQGSEAFF
>TRBV2|15|TRBJ2-3
CASSPGPGGSDTQYF
>TRBV7-9|14|TRBJ1-6
CASSWNRAPSPLHF
>TRBV21-1|16|TRBJ2-7
CASSARRGSTAGEQYF
>TRBV23-1|15|TRBJ2-2
CASSQGRSHAGELFF
>TRBV20-1|13|TRBJ2-7
CSARTGEDLEQYF
>TRBV2|14|TRBJ2-3
CASAILELADTQYF
>TRBV7-9|19|TRBJ1-6
CASSWYRGNNPKDNSPLHF
>TRBV27|15|TRBJ1-1
CASSLYAGGITEAFF
>TRBV27|12|TRBJ1-2
CASSGRNYGYTF
>TRBV19|15|TRBJ2-1
CASSIAQGVHNEQFF
>TRBV4-1|14|TRBJ2-2
CASSRDPSPGELFF
>TRBV5-1|15|TRBJ1-3
CASTHTGASGNTIYF
>TRBV4-1|14|TRBJ2-3
CASSQDGATDTQYF
>TRBV15|16|TRBJ2-1
CATSPRDSSSYNEQFF
>TRBV6-5|14|TRBJ2-7
CASSYAGLGREQYF
>TRBV7-6|15|TRBJ2-5
CASSTGTGIIETQYF
>TRBV12-3/TRBV12-4|15|TRBJ2-1
CASGLTGTPSYEQFF
>TRBV5-1|14|TRBJ2-7
CASSGDGRSYEQYF
>TRBV13|16|TRBJ2-1
CASRLSGGLYYNEQFF
>TRBV18|15|TRBJ2-4
CASSPPWGSKNIQYF
>TRBV5-1|18|TRBJ2-5
CASSFLPPGQGSIETQYF
>TRBV5-1|14|TRBJ1-2
CASSLQGMGYGYTF
>TRBV13|18|TRBJ2-1
CASSLIIGDPSSYNEQFF
>TRBV20-1|14|TRBJ2-7
CSAKESGLSYEQYF
>TRBV5-6|14|TRBJ1-1
CASSLPGEMTEAFF
>TRBV28|15|TRBJ2-2
CASSSTGGRFGELFF